This TCR beta chain originates from a study of beta chain features in type 1 diabetes. Whole-study context: The patients were much like the healthy donors in age, gender and cell yields.

Overall study findings and caveats: The naive, central memory and Treg TCRB repertoires showed an apparent similarity that was greater among patients than among healthy donors. Patients and controls would be equally affected if PCR favored shorter templates. The study found moderately but significantly shorter TCRB CDR3s in all four CD4+ subsets of Type 1 diabetes patients.

Germline values: CDR1 MNHEY, CDR2 SMNVEV (reference sequence). CDR3 length: 17 amino acids. V lost 6 bases, J lost 0 bases, and 20 bases lay in between. In the case of this clone: Its antigen is unknown.

The whole isolated RNA underwent reverse transcription, so sequencing captured expressed TCRB transcripts. The method was immunoSEQ multiplex PCR; TCRdb's version includes in-frame clones alone and lacks a portion of them. The top ten hold about 0.085% of the sample, which has roughly 220,000 clones, around 15% seen once. The receptor's source is a man under 40 with type 1 diabetes. The chain links TRBV27 to TRBJ1-1, with a tentative D call TRBD1 (6 bases). The material sequenced was naive CD4+ T cells from blood. CDR3 DNA: TGTGCCAGCAGCCCGGACAGTTACGGGCTAATGAACACTGAAGCTTTCTTT. Translated: CASSPDSYGLMNTEAFF.